Shown below are 9 T cell receptor beta chains from a single sample sequenced in a study of shared clonotypes between healthy human individuals. Only CD45RO-negative cells positively selected for CCR7 counted as naive CD8 cells, so terminally differentiated effector memory CD45RA+ cells were excluded. TCRdb keeps only in-frame clones here, not all; method: immunoSEQ multiplex PCR. In the table there are 660,000 or so clones, roughly 95% of which are singletons. Sequencing input: naive CD8+ T cells sorted from blood. The source is a woman in her thirties in good health.

V is TRBV7-9 and J is TRBJ2-7, with D perhaps TRBD1 (6 bases). This CDR3 has 15 residues. Per the germline V gene, CDR1 is SEHNR and CDR2 is FQNEAQ (reference sequence). V dropped 5 bases and J dropped 0 bases, with 14 bases sitting between them. In nucleotides, the CDR3 is TGTGCCAGCAGCCTATCACAGGGAATCTCCTACGAGCAGTACTTC. It yields the protein CASSLSQGISYEQYF.

The chain combines TRBV30 with TRBJ1-2; 7 nucleotides align to TRBD1. Losses at the gene ends were 5 bases for V and 5 bases for J; bases not matched to a gene: 11. The germline CDR1 and CDR2 sequences are GTSNPN and SVGIG (reference sequence). The length of the CDR3 is 14 residues. CDR3 loop: CAWFPTPGGYGYTF. In DNA form, the CDR3 reads TGTGCCTGGTTTCCAACTCCAGGGGGGTATGGCTACACCTTC.

On this clone itself: The sample contains more than one DNA sequence encoding this CDR3. The rearrangement links TRBV7-2 to TRBJ2-7; 9 nucleotides line up with TRBD2. V dropped 2 bases and J dropped 4; count of bases not matched to a gene: 3. Germline V lookup: CDR1 SGHTA, CDR2 FQGNSA. This CDR3 is 14 amino acids long. The CDR3 loop is CASSLLAGSYEQYF. CDR3 in DNA: TGTGCCAGCAGCTTACTAGCGGGATCGTACGAGCAGTACTTC.

This clone was found once. The V gene is TRBV5-1, the J gene TRBJ2-1, with 16 nucleotides matching TRBD2. Trimming took 3 bases from V and 8 from J; bases not matched to a gene: 2. CDR3 length: 15 amino acids. Per the germline V gene, CDR1 is SGHRS and CDR2 is YFSETQ. The CDR3 DNA reads TGCGCCAGCAGCTCCGGGACTAGCGGGAGGGATGAGCAGTTCTTC. It codes for CASSSGTSGRDEQFF.

The J gene is TRBJ2-5, the V gene TRBV27; D is unresolved. TRBJ2-7 explains the end of the DNA better; the J call may be wrong. The CDR3 runs 13 residues. Germline CDR1 is MNHEY and CDR2 is SMNVEV (reference sequence). The CDR3 DNA reads TGTGCCAGCAGTCAGAATCCACAATACGAGCAGTACTTC. Translation: CASSQNPQYEQYF.

The chain links TRBV6-1 to TRBJ2-1, with D hard to call. The CDR3 covers 10 residues. The germline V gene has CDR1 MNHNS and CDR2 SASEGT. The V and J ends lost 8 bases and 3 bases respectively, with 2 bases between them. The chain's CDR3 is CASVYNEQFF. The CDR3, as DNA: TGTGCCAGCGTCTACAATGAGCAGTTCTTC.

This clone was observed a handful of times. This chain joins TRBV2 and TRBJ1-5, with D perhaps matching TRBD1 (6 bases). The germline V gene has CDR1 SNHLY and CDR2 FYNNEI. CDR3 length: 14 residues. Trimming stripped 4 bases from V and 9 bases from J, with 16 bases between. The CDR3 DNA reads as TGTGCCAGCAGTGTCGGGCAGGGGACTCCGCCCCAGCATTTT. It is translated as CASSVGQGTPPQHF. The variable domain in full, completed from reference TRBV2 and TRBJ1-5, reads EPEVTQTPSHQVTQMGQEVILRCVPISNHLYFYWYRQILGQKVEFLVSFYNNEISEKSEIFDDQFSVERPDGSNFTLKIRSTKLEDSAMYFCASSVGQGTPPQHFGDGTRLSIL.

CDR3 region: CSVEFAGGYEQYF. CDR3 DNA sequence: TGCAGCGTTGAATTTGCGGGAGGCTACGAGCAGTACTTC. V usage is TRBV29-1 and J usage is TRBJ2-7; 8 bases line up with TRBD2. The trim removed 2 bases at V and 3 bases at J, leaving 3 bases unmatched. Germline CDR1 reads SQVTM; CDR2 reads ANQGSEA. CDR3 size: 13 residues.

This chain uses TRBV18 with TRBJ1-1; 10 positions agree with TRBD1. The V gene end was trimmed by 0 bases and the J gene end by 11 bases; junction bases not matched to a gene: 0. Germline values: CDR1 KGHSH, CDR2 LQKENI. This CDR3 contains 12 residues. CDR3 DNA: TGTGCCAGCTCACCACCGGACAGGGGGGCTTTCTTT. It encodes CASSPPDRGAFF. Full variable domain (rest looked up from reference TRBV18 and TRBJ1-1): NAGVMQNPRHLVRRRGQEARLRCSPMKGHSHVYWYRQLPEEGLKFMVYLQKENIIDESGMPKERFSAEFPKEGPSILRIQQVVRGDSAAYFCASSPPDRGAFFGQGTRLTVV.